One and the same sample provided the 8 T cell receptor beta chains below, sequenced in a study of blood T cells in healthy people across ages. For the second PCR, which ran for about 6 to 11 cycles, a sample-barcoded 5' primer and a J-beta primer mix were used. One entry per CDR3 protein, called by TCRdb with MiXCR from the 5' RACE reads. The sample holds around 750,000 distinct CDR3 sequences; roughly 50% are singletons and the top ten take approximately 40%. The sample taken for sequencing was blood. The receptors stem from an older man in good health.

The table lists this clonotype with a few counts. The chain recombines TRBV6-2 or TRBV6-3 with TRBJ2-7; D ambiguous. V lost 2 bases and J lost 0, with 5 bases in between. The length of the CDR3 is 13 residues. The germline gives CDR1 MNHEY, CDR2 SVGEGT. CDR3 coding DNA: TGTGCCAGCAGTTACCCGAGCTCCTACGAGCAGTACTTC. It is translated as CASSYPSSYEQYF.

The V and J genes are TRBV20-1 and TRBJ2-1; D not certain. V was trimmed by 0 bases and J by 10 bases, leaving 7 bases between them. The CDR3 runs 11 residues. The germline CDR1 and CDR2 sequences are DFQATT and SNEGSKA (reference sequence). In nucleotides, the CDR3 is TGCAGTGCTAGAGATGTCCCCGAGCAGTTCTTC. Translation gives CSARDVPEQFF.

The chain employs TRBV20-1 and TRBJ2-5; 7 nucleotides line up with TRBD1. The CDR3 length is 16 residues. Looked up from germline, CDR1 is DFQATT and CDR2 is SNEGSKA (reference sequence). V lost 0 bases to trimming and J lost 1 base; unmatched junction nucleotides: 8. The CDR3 DNA follows: TGCAGTGCTAGAGAATATGGCAGGGGGACCCAAGAGACCCAGTACTTC. Amino acid sequence: CSAREYGRGTQETQYF.

The chain has TRBV4-1 and TRBJ2-4; D is ambiguous. V lost 1 base, J lost 7 bases, and 14 bases lay in between. CDR1 and CDR2 (germline): MGHRA, YSYEKL. The CDR3 covers 15 residues. The CDR3 coding sequence is TGCGCCAGCAGCCAAGTTGGAGCACCGTGGAACATTCAGTACTTC. Its translation is CASSQVGAPWNIQYF.

This clonotype is a singleton in its sample. This chain connects TRBV6-5 to TRBJ1-6, with D tentatively TRBD1 (6 bases). The V gene lost 5 bases and the J gene lost 10 bases, with 12 bases spanning the gap. CDR1 and CDR2 from the germline V gene are MNHEY and SVGAGI. There are 13 residues in the CDR3. The CDR3 coding sequence is TGTGCCAGCAGTCCGCAGGGGAAATCACCCCTCCACTTT. Translated: CASSPQGKSPLHF.

The chain has TRBV20-1 and TRBJ2-5; 12 bases align to TRBD2. This CDR3 has 15 residues. V lost 2 bases to trimming and J lost 5 bases; unmatched junction nucleotides: 6. CDR1 is DFQATT and CDR2 is SNEGSKA in the germline V gene (reference sequence). The CDR3 bases are TGCAGTGCTAGACAGACTAGCGGGAGCAGGGAGACCCAGTACTTC. Protein sequence: CSARQTSGSRETQYF.

This clonotype was picked up a small number of times. This rearrangement joins TRBV11-2 to TRBJ1-5; D unresolved. The germline V gene has CDR1 SGHAT and CDR2 FQNNGV. The CDR3 consists of 14 residues. Trimming pared 1 base from V and 0 bases from J, leaving 4 bases between. CDR3 residues: CASSLADSNQPQHF. The CDR3 DNA is TGTGCCAGCAGCTTAGCTGATAGCAATCAGCCCCAGCATTTT.

This chain joins TRBV20-1 and TRBJ2-3, with a weak D call TRBD2 (7 bases). The CDR3 runs 14 residues. The germline V and J ends were trimmed by 5 bases and 1 base, with 13 bases remaining between them. Per germline, CDR1 DFQATT and CDR2 SNEGSKA (reference sequence). DNA of the CDR3: TGCAGTGCTCAAGGGGGGGACGGCACAGATACGCAGTATTTT. This gives the protein CSAQGGDGTDTQYF.